Listed here are 13 T cell receptor beta chains from one sample, sequenced in a study of blood T cells in healthy people across ages. Next came a second PCR, run for about 7 to 12 cycles, which used a sample-barcoded 5' primer along with a J-beta primer mix. MiXCR was run by TCRdb on the 5' RACE reads, yielding one entry per CDR3 protein. The data hold 1.8 million or so distinct CDR3 sequences, with more than 35% observed a single time. The sequencing input was blood. These receptors all stem from a human donor in good health.

The sample holds a few counts of this clonotype. This sequence joins TRBV12-3 or TRBV12-4 and TRBJ1-5; D unclear. CDR3 length: 12 residues. V was shortened by 6 bases and J by 12 bases, with 15 bases between the two germline ends. The CDR3 DNA reads as TGTGCCAGCAGCCTCCAACATCGATTCCAGCATTTT. This codes for CASSLQHRFQHF.

This rearrangement joins TRBV7-3 to TRBJ1-6; D unresolved. Germline values: CDR1 SGHTA, CDR2 FQGTGA. This CDR3 spans 15 amino acids. V was shortened by 1 base and J by 5 bases, with 9 bases between the two germline ends. CDR3 nucleotides: TGTGCCAGCAGCTTAAACGGGCGTAATAATTCACCCCTCCACTTT. Protein sequence: CASSLNGRNNSPLHF.

This clonotype has just a few counts. The chain has TRBV7-8 and TRBJ1-2; unclear D gene. The CDR3 runs 16 residues. V was pared by 2 bases and J by 8 bases, with 21 bases between. Germline V gene lookup returns CDR1 SGHVS and CDR2 FQNEAQ. The CDR3 coding sequence is TGTGCCAGCAGCTTAAGGGTCGTCCCCCGCGGGGAGGGCTACACCTTC. Translation gives CASSLRVVPRGEGYTF. The whole variable domain, remainder taken from reference TRBV7-8 and TRBJ1-2, is GAGVSQSPRYKVAKRGQDVALRCDPISGHVSLFWYQQALGQGPEFLTYFQNEAQLDKSGLPSDRFFAERPEGSVSTLKIQRTQQEDSAVYLCASSLRVVPRGEGYTFGSGTRLTVV.

In this sample, this clonotype turned up a few times. This sequence joins TRBV12-3 or TRBV12-4 and TRBJ2-3, with D possibly TRBD1 on 6 matching bases. V lost 4 bases, J lost 6 bases, and 8 bases lay in between. The CDR3 is 12 amino acids. Written as DNA, the CDR3 is TGTGCCAGCAGTTACAGGGTGGATACGCAGTATTTT. Encoded protein: CASSYRVDTQYF.

The chain carries TRBV27 and TRBJ2-3; 8 positions match TRBD2. The V gene end was trimmed by 6 bases and the J gene end by 1 base; junction bases not matched to a gene: 12. The CDR3 covers 17 residues. Germline loops: CDR1 MNHEY, CDR2 SMNVEV (reference sequence). The CDR3, as DNA: TGTGCCAGCAGCCAACCGGGGGGGCAACCCGGCACAGATACGCAGTATTTT. Its translation: CASSQPGGQPGTDTQYF.

The CDR3 reads CASSSRGEFADTQYF. In DNA form, the CDR3 reads TGTGCCAGCAGTTCCCGGGGGGAATTCGCAGATACGCAGTATTTT. The chain uses TRBV6-2 or TRBV6-3 and TRBJ2-3; TRBD2 aligns across 7 bases. V was clipped by 4 bases and J by 4 bases; unmatched bases: 8. This CDR3 comprises 15 residues. Germline V gives CDR1 MNHEY, CDR2 SVGEGT.

Notes on this clonotype: One junction end disagrees with the germline gene, perhaps due to a read error. This rearrangement joins TRBV6-5 to TRBJ1-2; tentative D call: TRBD1 (5 bases). This CDR3 spans 14 amino acids. Germline V gene lookup returns CDR1 MNHEY and CDR2 SVGAGI. As DNA, the CDR3 is TGTGCCAGCAGCTACTCGGAGGGGTTCTATGGCTGCACCTTC. This codes for CASSYSEGFYGCTF.

The table lists this clonotype with a few counts. This chain joins TRBV5-1 and TRBJ1-2, with a tentative D call TRBD1 (5 bases). The CDR3 is 14 residues long. The germline CDR1 and CDR2 sequences are SGHRS and YFSETQ. V was cut by 7 bases and J by 5 bases, with 18 bases left in between. The CDR3 spells CASGVEGRSYGYTF. Here the CDR3 DNA reads TGCGCCAGCGGCGTTGAGGGGCGCTCGTATGGCTACACCTTC.

The chain joins TRBV24-1 to TRBJ2-1; D may be TRBD1 or TRBD2 (5 bases each). The CDR3 is made up of 16 amino acids. Germline V gene data show CDR1 as KGHDR and CDR2 as SFDVKD. Deletions cut 7 bases from V and 2 bases from J, with 17 bases between. The CDR3 loop reads CATSAKTRGPYNEQFF. The CDR3, as DNA: TGTGCCACCAGCGCCAAAACTAGGGGCCCCTACAATGAGCAGTTCTTC.

This chain links TRBV12-3 or TRBV12-4 with TRBJ1-1; the D gene is possibly TRBD1 (6 bases). Trimming took 5 bases from V and 4 from J, leaving 17 bases between them. The CDR3 covers 15 residues. In nucleotides, the CDR3 is TGTGCCAGCAGTCTTGCCAGGGGTTTATTCACTGAAGCTTTCTTT. It yields the protein CASSLARGLFTEAFF.

This clonotype was found a few times. The J gene is TRBJ1-2, the V gene TRBV27; the match to TRBD1 covers 8 bases. The CDR3 length is 15 residues. Germline-derived CDR1 and CDR2 are MNHEY and SMNVEV (reference sequence). V lost 4 bases and J lost 3; bases outside the gene matches: 7. CDR3 in DNA: TGTGCCAGCAGTTACATCAGGGGGCGTTACTATGGCTACACCTTC. Amino acids: CASSYIRGRYYGYTF.

The V and J genes are TRBV7-9 and TRBJ2-7; D is perhaps TRBD2 (6 bases). This CDR3 contains 14 residues. V was trimmed by 3 bases and J by 4 bases, leaving 13 bases between them. Germline V CDR1 and CDR2: SEHNR, FQNEAQ (reference sequence). The CDR3 sequence: CASSFPPGEYEQYF. In DNA form, the CDR3 reads TGTGCCAGCAGCTTTCCCCCGGGGGAGTACGAGCAGTACTTC. The whole variable domain, remainder taken from reference TRBV7-9 and TRBJ2-7, is DTGVSQNPRHKITKRGQNVTFRCDPISEHNRLYWYRQTLGQGPEFLTYFQNEAQLEKSRLLSDRFSAERPKGSFSTLEIQRTEQGDSAMYLCASSFPPGEYEQYFGPGTRLTVT.

The V and J genes are TRBV10-3 and TRBJ2-7, with D possibly TRBD1 on 6 matching bases. The J call may be mistaken, given a closer DNA end match to TRBJ2-5. Germline V lookup: CDR1 ENHRY, CDR2 SYGVKD. The CDR3 contains 13 residues. Here the CDR3 reads CAISGTLQETQYF. The CDR3 bases are TGTGCCATCAGCGGGACACTGCAAGAGACCCAGTACTTC.